These 12 T cell receptor beta chains were all obtained from the same sample, sequenced in a study of blood T cell repertoires in COVID-19 (dated by TCRdb to the early 2020s). The library came from the immunoSEQ multiplex PCR assay. TCRdb holds this immuneACCESS table with in-frame rearrangements only. Some clones are missing; in checked studies, unresolved V genes explain under half, and the rest has no known cause. The sample includes over 35,000 clones, with 90% to 95% observed a single time. Approximately 14% of the sample is held by the ten biggest clonotypes. Sequencing input: peripheral blood. The receptors come from a woman under 40 in a cohort sampled during active COVID-19.

This clone has more than one count but fewer than ten. The chain is built from TRBV27 and TRBJ2-1; TRBD1 might be the D (6 bases). This CDR3 comprises 13 residues. V was shortened by 4 bases and J by 4 bases, with 8 bases between the two germline ends. Per the germline V gene, CDR1 is MNHEY and CDR2 is SMNVEV (reference sequence). The CDR3 coding sequence is TGTGCCAGCAGTTACCAGGGGTACAATGAGCAGTTCTTC. This codes for CASSYQGYNEQFF.

The rearrangement uses TRBV6-1 and TRBJ1-5; TRBD1 matches 7 bases. CDR3 length equals 13 residues. The junction had 2 bases not matched to a gene; V was cut back by 3 bases and J by 6 bases. The germline V gene has CDR1 MNHNS and CDR2 SASEGT. In nucleotides, the CDR3 is TGTGCCAGCAGTGAGACAGGGTTTCAGCCCCAGCATTTT. Translated: CASSETGFQPQHF.

This chain uses TRBV5-8 with TRBJ2-7; D perhaps matches TRBD2 (6 bases). The CDR3 runs 15 residues. Germline-derived CDR1 and CDR2 are SGHTS and YDEGEE. Trimming pared 4 bases from V and 3 bases from J, leaving 17 bases between. The CDR3 DNA is TGTGCCAGCAGCCCCGGGGACTCATTACTCTACGAGCAGTACTTC. Its protein is CASSPGDSLLYEQYF. The entire variable domain, with the rest obtained from reference TRBV5-8 and TRBJ2-7, is as follows: EAGVTQSPTHLIKTRGQQATLRCSPISGHTSVYWYQQALGLGLQFLLWYDEGEERNRGNFPPRFSGRQFPNYSSELNVNALELEDSALYLCASSPGDSLLYEQYFGPGTRLTVT.

The gene calls are TRBV30 and TRBJ1-1; D uncertain. Trimming took off 7 bases at V and 0 bases at J, with 15 bases between the two ends. Germline CDR1 and CDR2: GTSNPN and SVGIG (reference sequence). CDR3 length equals 14 residues. CDR3 sequence: CAYQRWQLNTEAFF. The CDR3 coding sequence is TGTGCCTACCAGAGGTGGCAGTTGAACACTGAAGCTTTCTTT. Using reference TRBV30 and TRBJ1-1 for the parts outside the CDR3, the full variable domain is SQTIHQWPATLVQPVGSPLSLECTVEGTSNPNLYWYRQAAGRGLQLLFYSVGIGQISSEVPQNLSASRPQDRQFILSSKKLLLSDSGFYLCAYQRWQLNTEAFFGQGTRLTVV.

The chain recombines TRBV6-5 with TRBJ2-7, with 8 bases matching TRBD1. The CDR3 loop spans 12 amino acids. The V gene's germline CDR1 is MNHEY and CDR2 SVGAGI. V lost 5 bases and J lost 4; bases outside the gene matches: 1. CDR3 DNA: TGTGCCAGCAGTCGGACAGGGTACGAGCAGTACTTC. Translation gives CASSRTGYEQYF.

This sequence joins TRBV28 and TRBJ2-1, with 12 bases aligning to TRBD2. Trimming cost V 6 bases and J 6 bases; bases outside gene matches: 6. Germline V gene lookup returns CDR1 MDHEN and CDR2 SYDVKM. This CDR3 has 15 amino acids. The CDR3 bases are TGTGCCAGCAGCCGACTAGCGGGAGTCCCCAATGAGCAGTTCTTC. Translating it yields CASSRLAGVPNEQFF.

The chain joins TRBV5-6 to TRBJ1-4, with 9 bases that match TRBD1. Per the germline V gene, CDR1 is SGHDT and CDR2 is YYEEEE. V lost 2 bases, J lost 2 bases, and 4 bases stayed unmatched. The CDR3 has 16 residues. CDR3 in amino acids: CASSLLGTGTNEKLFF. Written as DNA, the CDR3 is TGTGCCAGCAGCTTACTGGGGACAGGGACTAATGAAAAACTGTTTTTT.

V and J are TRBV6-5 and TRBJ1-2, with 7 bases aligning to TRBD1. Germline V gene data show CDR1 as MNHEY and CDR2 as SVGAGI. The CDR3 length is 14 residues. The J segment lost 1 base and the V segment lost 7 bases, leaving 6 bases of the junction unmatched. DNA for the CDR3: TGTGCCAGCACCCGGACAGGCGGTAACTATGGCTACACCTTC. Its protein is CASTRTGGNYGYTF.

The chain recombines TRBV6-1 with TRBJ2-4; 8 nucleotides line up with TRBD2. The length of the CDR3 is 17 residues. V was clipped by 3 bases and J by 0 bases; unmatched bases: 7. CDR1 and CDR2 from the germline V gene are MNHNS and SASEGT. The CDR3 is CASSDQTSAKAKNIQYF. CDR3 coding DNA: TGTGCCAGCAGTGACCAGACTAGCGCAAAAGCCAAAAACATTCAGTACTTC.

The chain links TRBV19 to TRBJ1-1, with 9 positions matching TRBD1. V trimming: 6 bases; J trimming: 1 base; junction bases outside the gene matches: 9. CDR3 length: 16 amino acids. The germline V gene has CDR1 LNHDA and CDR2 SQIVND (reference sequence). The CDR3 here is CASRAEQGAGNTEAFF. The DNA of the CDR3 is TGTGCCAGTAGGGCCGAACAGGGGGCAGGGAACACTGAAGCTTTCTTT.

V gene TRBV7-9 combines with J gene TRBJ2-7, with D possibly being TRBD1 (6 bases). Germline lookup yields CDR1 SEHNR and CDR2 FQNEAQ (reference sequence). The CDR3 extends over 15 amino acids. V lost 4 bases and J lost 7, with 20 bases in between. CDR3 sequence reads: CASSSTGHRIGEQYF. Here the CDR3 DNA reads TGTGCCAGCAGCTCCACGGGACACCGGATCGGGGAGCAGTACTTC.

The V gene is TRBV13, the J gene TRBJ2-1; the match to TRBD1 covers 9 bases. Trimming took 3 bases from V and 4 from J; bases not matched to a gene: 4. This CDR3 comprises 15 residues. Germline V gene sequence: CDR1 PRHDT, CDR2 FYEKMQ (reference sequence). CDR3 sequence reads: CASSFGTGTYNEQFF. Written as DNA, the CDR3 is TGTGCCAGCAGCTTCGGGACAGGGACTTACAATGAGCAGTTCTTC.